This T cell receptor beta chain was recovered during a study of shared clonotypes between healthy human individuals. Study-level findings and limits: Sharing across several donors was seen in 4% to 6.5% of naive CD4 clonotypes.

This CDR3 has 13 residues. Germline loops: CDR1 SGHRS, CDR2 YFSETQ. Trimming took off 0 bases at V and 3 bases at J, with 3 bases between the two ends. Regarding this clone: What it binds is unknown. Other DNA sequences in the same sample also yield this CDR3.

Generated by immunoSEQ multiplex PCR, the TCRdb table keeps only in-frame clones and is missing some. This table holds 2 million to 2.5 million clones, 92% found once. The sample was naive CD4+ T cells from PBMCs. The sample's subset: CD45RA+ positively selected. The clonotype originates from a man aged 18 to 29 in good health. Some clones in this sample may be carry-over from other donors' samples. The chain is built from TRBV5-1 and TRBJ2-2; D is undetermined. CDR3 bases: TGCGCCAGCAGCTTGGGTGACACCGGGGAGCTGTTTTTT. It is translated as CASSLGDTGELFF.